Listed here are 2 T cell receptor beta chains from one sample, sequenced in a study of neoadjuvant anti-PD-1 for oral cavity cancer. Method: immunoSEQ multiplex PCR; TCRdb's copy keeps in-frame clones and lacks some. The data contain some 40,000 clones, more than 35% of them singletons. Time point here: after neoadjuvant nivolumab, at surgical resection. The specimen was tumor tissue, collected after nivolumab (anti-PD-1) treatment. The receptors originated from a person aged 35-79 years with oral cavity squamous cell carcinoma.

The rearrangement joins TRBV5-1 to TRBJ1-5, with D perhaps matching TRBD1 (5 bases). The CDR3 sequence is 15 residues long. V dropped 2 bases and J dropped 4 bases, with 13 bases sitting between them. The germline gives CDR1 SGHRS, CDR2 YFSETQ. CDR3 coding DNA: TGCGCCAGCAGCTTACGGGGGAAGGGGAATCAGCCCCAGCATTTT. Protein product: CASSLRGKGNQPQHF.

The V call is TRBV7-8, the J call TRBJ1-2; TRBD1 might be the D (6 bases). The CDR3 runs to 13 residues. The V gene lost 7 bases and the J gene lost 8 bases, with 17 bases spanning the gap. Germline V gene data show CDR1 as SGHVS and CDR2 as FQNEAQ. The CDR3 here is CASTLRGEGGYTF. The CDR3 coding sequence is TGTGCCAGCACCCTTAGGGGGGAGGGAGGCTACACCTTC.